One and the same sample provided the 21 T cell receptor beta chains below, sequenced in a study of blood T cell repertoires in COVID-19. The repertoire was sequenced with immunoSEQ multiplex PCR; TCRdb's copy has only in-frame clones and lacks some. The profile covers about 160,000 clones, with around 84% appearing a single time and under 2.5% taken by the ten largest. Material: peripheral blood. The receptors were sampled from a man aged 65 to 79 with acute or convalescent COVID-19.

This chain uses TRBV29-1 with TRBJ2-2, with unresolved D. Trimming cost V 4 bases and J 2 bases, with 5 bases left between them. Germline-derived CDR1 and CDR2 are SQVTM and ANQGSEA. CDR3 length: 12 residues. The CDR3, as DNA: TGCAGCGTTGGCAGAAACACCGGGGAGCTGTTTTTT. Amino acid sequence: CSVGRNTGELFF.

In its sample, this clone was seen once. The V call is TRBV5-1, the J call TRBJ2-1; TRBD2 matches 10 bases. The CDR3 is 16 residues long. Germline V gene data show CDR1 as SGHRS and CDR2 as YFSETQ. With 1 base clipped from V and 9 bases from J, the junction kept 10 bases outside the gene matches. The CDR3 protein is CASSLHGTSVPSEQFF. In DNA form, the CDR3 reads TGCGCCAGCAGCTTGCACGGGACTAGCGTTCCTAGTGAGCAGTTCTTC.

The chain uses TRBV4-1 and TRBJ1-3, with no clear D. The CDR3 sequence is 18 residues long. Germline loops: CDR1 MGHRA, CDR2 YSYEKL. With 0 bases removed from V and 0 bases from J, the gap between germline ends came to 15 bases. The CDR3 DNA reads TGCGCCAGCAGCCAAGATCTAAGACGGAGAGACTCTGGAAACACCATATATTTT. Translation gives CASSQDLRRRDSGNTIYF.

The chain is built from TRBV19 and TRBJ2-6; 7 bases align to TRBD1. V was clipped by 9 bases and J by 0 bases; unmatched bases: 5. The CDR3 extends over 15 amino acids. CDR1 is LNHDA, CDR2 SQIVND, per germline (reference sequence). The CDR3 bases are TGTGCCAGCCGGACAGGTGGCTCTGGGGCCAACGTCCTGACTTTC. Protein: CASRTGGSGANVLTF.

J is TRBJ1-2 and V is TRBV10-3, with D unresolved. Germline CDR1 ENHRY, CDR2 SYGVKD. V dropped 3 bases and J dropped 0 bases, with 17 bases sitting between them. This CDR3 is built from 17 residues. This CDR3 reads CAISDTAERGSNYGYTF. The CDR3 DNA follows: TGTGCCATCAGTGATACGGCAGAAAGAGGGTCTAACTATGGCTACACCTTC.

The rearrangement uses TRBV19 and TRBJ2-7; 7 nucleotides agree with TRBD1. The CDR3 has 15 amino acids. From germline, CDR1 is LNHDA and CDR2 SQIVND (reference sequence). The ends lost 8 bases at V and 1 base at J; junction bases unmatched: 11. CDR3 amino acids: CASRPKGTVSYEQYF. The CDR3 DNA follows: TGTGCCAGTCGACCAAAGGGGACAGTTTCCTACGAGCAGTACTTC. Variable domain in full (rest from reference TRBV19 and TRBJ2-7): DGGITQSPKYLFRKEGQNVTLSCEQNLNHDAMYWYRQDPGQGLRLIYYSQIVNDFQKGDIAEGYSVSREKKESFPLTVTSAQKNPTAFYLCASRPKGTVSYEQYFGPGTRLTVT.

This chain connects TRBV11-3 to TRBJ2-2; 9 positions agree with TRBD1. The CDR3 consists of 18 residues. The V and J ends lost 5 bases and 0 bases, in that order; junction bases with no gene match: 10. Looked up from germline, CDR1 is SGHNT and CDR2 is YENEEA. CDR3 residues: CASSPSNRGRTNTGELFF. CDR3 bases: TGTGCCAGCAGCCCATCGAACAGGGGGCGAACGAACACCGGGGAGCTGTTTTTT.

CDR3 amino acids: CASSLRGTGPFEAFF. The CDR3 nucleotides are TGTGCCAGCAGCCTTAGAGGGACAGGGCCTTTTGAAGCTTTCTTT. This chain connects TRBV3-1 (or the pseudogene TRBV3-2) to TRBJ1-1, with TRBD1 identical over 9 bases. Germline lookup yields CDR1 LGHDT and CDR2 YNNKEL (reference sequence). The J segment lost 7 bases and the V segment lost 4 bases, leaving 10 bases of the junction unmatched. This CDR3 region has 15 residues.

This chain links TRBV6-6 with TRBJ1-5; TRBD1 agrees at 8 bases. The V gene's germline CDR1 is MNHNY and CDR2 SVGAGI (reference sequence). The CDR3 spans 14 residues. J was trimmed by 9 bases and V by 4 bases; bases with no gene match: 8. The CDR3: CASSSDRAVGPQHF. The CDR3 coding sequence is TGTGCCAGCAGTTCGGACAGGGCGGTTGGGCCCCAGCATTTT.

V usage is TRBV2 and J usage is TRBJ2-3, with D possibly being TRBD1 (6 bases). Germline V gene lookup returns CDR1 SNHLY and CDR2 FYNNEI. The CDR3 is 12 residues long. V was pared by 10 bases and J by 6 bases, with 14 bases between. The CDR3 loop reads CATRTDSDTQYF. The CDR3 DNA sequence: TGTGCCACAAGGACAGATAGCGATACGCAGTATTTT.

The chain is built from TRBV18 and TRBJ1-1; D possibly corresponds to TRBD1 (6 bases). This CDR3 has 15 amino acids. V lost 0 bases and J lost 1, with 9 bases in between. CDR1 is KGHSH and CDR2 is LQKENI in the germline V gene. The CDR3 DNA sequence: TGTGCCAGCTCACCACCAAACAGGGCGAACACTGAAGCTTTCTTT. This sequence encodes CASSPPNRANTEAFF.

V usage is TRBV2 and J usage is TRBJ2-7, with 9 bases that match TRBD2. The trim removed 2 bases at V and 2 bases at J, leaving 4 bases unmatched. Germline CDR1 and CDR2: SNHLY and FYNNEI. The CDR3 is 15 residues long. The CDR3 coding sequence is TGTGCCAGCAGTGAATCTAGCGGGGCTGCCTACGAGCAGTACTTC. It yields the protein CASSESSGAAYEQYF.

A note on this clone: The sample holds other DNA sequences that translate to the same CDR3. The genes are TRBV12-3 or TRBV12-4 and TRBJ1-1; 7 positions agree with TRBD1. The CDR3 is 13 amino acids. Unmatched junction bases numbered 1, after V lost 6 bases and J lost 0 bases. In DNA, the CDR3 is TGTGCCAGCAGGGGACAGCTGAACACTGAAGCTTTCTTT. This gives the protein CASRGQLNTEAFF.

The chain employs TRBV6-2 or TRBV6-3 and TRBJ2-6; D is unclear. The V gene lost 6 bases and the J gene lost 0 bases, with 12 bases spanning the gap. The CDR3 consists of 16 residues. Germline assignment: CDR1 MNHEY and CDR2 SVGEGT. The CDR3 nucleotides are TGTGCCAGCAGCCCCCACGACACCTCTGGGGCCAACGTCCTGACTTTC. Its translation: CASSPHDTSGANVLTF.

This clone was seen once. V gene TRBV3-1 (or the pseudogene TRBV3-2) combines with J gene TRBJ2-7; 8 nucleotides match TRBD1. Germline V gene data show CDR1 as LGHDT and CDR2 as YNNKEL (reference sequence). J gave up 4 bases and V 0 bases, and 5 bases lay outside the gene matches. CDR3 length: 15 amino acids. The CDR3 loop is CASSQDHDRGYEQYF. The CDR3 DNA is TGTGCCAGCAGCCAAGATCATGACAGGGGTTACGAGCAGTACTTC.

This rearrangement joins TRBV10-3 to TRBJ2-1, with 9 nucleotides matching TRBD2. From germline, CDR1 is ENHRY and CDR2 SYGVKD. J gave up 4 bases and V 8 bases, and 12 bases lay outside the gene matches. The CDR3 is 16 amino acids. CDR3 residues: CAISQRPSGEYNEQFF. The CDR3 region has the DNA TGTGCCATCTCTCAAAGGCCTAGCGGGGAGTACAATGAGCAGTTCTTC.

Comments on this clone: In the same sample, other DNA sequences code for this CDR3. The V gene is TRBV12-3 or TRBV12-4, the J gene TRBJ2-7; D gene uncertain. The germline V and J ends were trimmed by 8 bases and 6 bases, with 11 bases remaining between them. CDR3 length: 11 amino acids. The CDR3 is CASSLGSEQYF. DNA of the CDR3: TGTGCCAGCTCTCTAGGAAGCGAGCAGTACTTC.

V usage is TRBV5-1 and J usage is TRBJ1-2; 11 positions match TRBD1. Germline V CDR1 and CDR2: SGHRS, YFSETQ. There are 16 residues in the CDR3. After removal of 5 bases from V and 6 bases from J, the junction contained 12 bases not matched to a gene. CDR3: CASSTGQGGKLDGYTF. In nucleotides, the CDR3 is TGCGCCAGCAGTACGGGACAGGGGGGAAAACTAGATGGCTACACCTTC.

The V and J genes are TRBV7-3 and TRBJ2-1; 12 bases line up with TRBD2. V was clipped by 5 bases and J by 7 bases; unmatched bases: 15. This CDR3 is built from 18 residues. The germline V gene encodes CDR1 SGHTA and CDR2 FQGTGA. CDR3 nucleotides: TGTGCCAGCAGCCCGCGGGGAGAACTAGCGGGAGGCCGGAATGAGCAGTTCTTC. It encodes CASSPRGELAGGRNEQFF.

This chain connects TRBV7-2 to TRBJ2-3, with 11 bases identical to TRBD2. The CDR3 sequence is 16 residues long. V lost 5 bases to trimming and J lost 2 bases; unmatched junction nucleotides: 6. The germline V gene has CDR1 SGHTA and CDR2 FQGNSA. CDR3 in DNA: TGTGCCAGCAGCCTGGGGACTAGCGGATACACAGATACGCAGTATTTT. Translation: CASSLGTSGYTDTQYF.

This clone was counted a single time. This chain uses TRBV5-1 with TRBJ1-6, with 9 bases aligning to TRBD1. Germline lookup yields CDR1 SGHRS and CDR2 YFSETQ. Trimming took 2 bases from V and 4 from J; bases not matched to a gene: 10. The CDR3 runs to 18 residues. As DNA, the CDR3 is TGCGCCAGCAGCTTTTCCCAGACAGGGGGAACTTATAATTCACCCCTCCACTTT. Translated, it gives CASSFSQTGGTYNSPLHF.